This T cell receptor (beta chain) stems from a study of blood T cell repertoires in COVID-19. V was trimmed by 3 bases and J by 6 bases, leaving 14 bases between them. Per the germline V gene, CDR1 is KGHDR and CDR2 is SFDVKD. The CDR3 runs 15 residues. Original processing notes: Using reference gene primer amplification, nucleated cell counts were estimated. The protocol was immunoSEQ multiplex PCR, while the TCRdb copy is restricted to in-frame clones and leaves out a portion. Clonal size and the V and J genes are those of that table, whereas D and trimming came from the DNA. The sample consists of 350,000 to 450,000 clones, about 90% of them appearing once. Clinical history as reported by participants underpinned cohort assignment.

Sample: PBMCs or T cells enriched from blood (not recorded which). The receptor was derived from a young woman who had recovered from COVID-19. This chain uses TRBV24-1 with TRBJ2-1, with TRBD1 as a possible D gene (6 bases). CDR3 region: CATSDRFYRVNEQFF. CDR3 in DNA: TGTGCCACCAGTGATCGTTTTTACAGGGTCAATGAGCAGTTCTTC.